The 10 T cell receptor beta chains in this list originate from one sample, sequenced in a study of shared clonotypes between healthy human individuals (dated by TCRdb to the early 2020s). The library relied on the immunoSEQ multiplex PCR assay. This immuneACCESS table, as held by TCRdb, lists in-frame sequences with V and J called but not all clones. Of the missing ones, under half trace to an unresolved V gene in checked studies; the others have no known cause. In this sample the table shows roughly 550,000 clones, nearly 97% of which occur a single time. Of the sample, 0.09% to 0.13% falls within the top ten clones. CD8 naive samples consisted of CD45RO-negative cells that were positively selected for CCR7, yielding a CD45RA+CCR7+ population without TemRA cells. Sequencing used naive CD8+ T cells sorted from blood. Per the publication, the cell subset or site label means: CD45RA+CCR7+. The receptors come from a woman in her 30s in good health.

CDR3 in DNA: TGTGCCAGCAGCGACGCAGGGGGCACGAACACCGGGGAGCTGTTTTTT. Its protein is CASSDAGGTNTGELFF. V is TRBV9 and J is TRBJ2-2; 8 positions agree with TRBD1. Germline V gene data show CDR1 as SGDLS and CDR2 as YYNGEE. This CDR3 spans 16 amino acids. V shed 3 bases and J 0 bases; nucleotides not matched to a gene: 4.

V and J are TRBV25-1 and TRBJ2-2; D might be TRBD2 (7 bases). The CDR3 covers 15 residues. Trimming removed 4 bases from V and 7 bases from J, with 16 bases in between. Germline lookup yields CDR1 MGHDK and CDR2 SYGVNS. Written as DNA, the CDR3 is TGTGCCAGCAGTGTTAGCGCGGGGGCAAACGGGGAGCTGTTTTTT. Translating it yields CASSVSAGANGELFF. The entire variable domain, with the rest obtained from reference TRBV25-1 and TRBJ2-2, is as follows: EADIYQTPRYLVIGTGKKITLECSQTMGHDKMYWYQQDPGMELHLIHYSYGVNSTEKGDLSSESTVSRIRTEHFPLTLESARPSHTSQYLCASSVSAGANGELFFGEGSRLTVL.

This clone was counted once. The rearrangement uses TRBV27 and TRBJ1-2, with 9 bases that match TRBD1. From germline, CDR1 is MNHEY and CDR2 SMNVEV (reference sequence). This CDR3 is 15 amino acids long. After removal of 5 bases from V and 4 bases from J, the junction contained 8 bases not matched to a gene. The CDR3 DNA reads as TGTGCCAGCAGTATTAAAACAGGGGGCACCTATGGCTACACCTTC. Translating it yields CASSIKTGGTYGYTF.

The chain uses TRBV7-2 and TRBJ2-7; no clear D gene. Germline CDR1 and CDR2: SGHTA and FQGNSA. The CDR3 loop spans 15 amino acids. Trimming shortened V by 4 bases and J by 1 base, and 14 bases separated the two germline ends. The CDR3 DNA reads as TGTGCCAGCAGCTCGACACCATTCGGTTCCTACGAGCAGTACTTC. It specifies CASSSTPFGSYEQYF.

J is TRBJ2-2 and V is TRBV10-1; D call uncertain. Germline CDR1 and CDR2: WNHNN and SYGVQD (reference sequence). There are 14 residues in the CDR3. Trimming took off 2 bases at V and 3 bases at J, with 7 bases between the two ends. As DNA, the CDR3 is TGCGCCAGCAGTGAGATGGGTCACACCGGGGAGCTGTTTTTT. Amino acids: CASSEMGHTGELFF.

The chain links TRBV5-6 to TRBJ2-1; D remains ambiguous. Germline CDR1 SGHDT, CDR2 YYEEEE. Trimming left V 3 bases short and J 0 bases short, with 4 bases between. The CDR3 length is 13 residues. CDR3 DNA: TGTGCCAGCAGCTCCGGCTCCTACAATGAGCAGTTCTTC. Its protein product is CASSSGSYNEQFF.

The J gene is TRBJ1-2, the V gene TRBV4-2, with D unclear. Trimming shortened V by 0 bases and J by 4 bases, and 9 bases separated the two germline ends. The germline V gene has CDR1 LGHNA and CDR2 YNFKEQ. This CDR3 is built from 14 residues. CDR3 sequence (DNA): TGTGCCAGCAGCCAAGAATCGGGGATCTATGGCTACACCTTC. Translating gives CASSQESGIYGYTF.

This clone was recorded once. The chain is built from TRBV6-5 and TRBJ1-4, with TRBD1 as a possible D gene (5 bases). V was cut by 6 bases and J by 8 bases, with 19 bases left in between. Germline V gives CDR1 MNHEY, CDR2 SVGAGI. The CDR3 covers 15 residues. The CDR3 region is CASRVHLDSAEKLFF. The CDR3 DNA reads TGTGCCAGCAGGGTCCACCTTGACAGCGCGGAAAAACTGTTTTTT.

The rearrangement links TRBV27 to TRBJ2-7; no definite D call. Trimming pared 6 bases from V and 4 bases from J, leaving 13 bases between. Germline V gene lookup returns CDR1 MNHEY and CDR2 SMNVEV (reference sequence). This CDR3 comprises 13 residues. The CDR3 DNA reads TGTGCCAGCAGCCCCCGATGGGGTTACGAGCAGTACTTC. Translating it yields CASSPRWGYEQYF.

The sample holds one count of this clone. This specimen includes other DNA sequences encoding the same CDR3. The CDR3 DNA reads as TGTGCCAGCAGTAGGGGGTATAGCAATCAGCCCCAGCATTTT. The encoded protein is CASSRGYSNQPQHF. V is TRBV28 and J is TRBJ1-5, with a weak D call TRBD1 (6 bases). V lost 5 bases, J lost 0 bases, and 8 bases lay in between. Germline CDR1 and CDR2: MDHEN and SYDVKM. The CDR3 extends over 14 amino acids.